One sample yielded the 20 T cell receptor beta chains listed below, sequenced in a study of T-cell memory formation after mild COVID-19. TCRdb recomputed calls from the 5' RACE reads with MiXCR, one row per CDR3 protein. The sample records 280,000 or so distinct CDR3 sequences, about a sixth being singletons. Sequencing was done on a sample of PBMCs or a T cell subset sorted from them (not recorded which). Source of these receptors: a young man who had mild COVID-19 (a few samples of this study predate the infection). Cell type and time point are not known.

The CDR3 DNA reads as TGTGCCAGCAGTTACACCGGGGCCATAAATTCACCCCTCCACTTT. Its protein is CASSYTGAINSPLHF. The rearrangement uses TRBV6-2 or TRBV6-3 and TRBJ1-6, with D tentatively TRBD1 (5 bases). V lost 2 bases to trimming and J lost 7 bases, with 12 bases between them. Germline-derived CDR1 and CDR2 are MNHEY and SVGEGT. CDR3 length: 15 amino acids.

A word on this clonotype: A junction boundary mismatches the germline segment, possibly from a read error. The genes are TRBV5-1 and TRBJ1-2, with a weak D call TRBD1 (5 bases). The CDR3 consists of 17 residues. The germline gives CDR1 SGHRS, CDR2 YFSETQ. DNA for the CDR3: TGCGCCAGCAGCTTGTGGGAGGGGACGGCAGCTAACTATGGCTACACATTC. This sequence encodes CASSLWEGTAANYGYTF. The entire variable domain, with the rest obtained from reference TRBV5-1 and TRBJ1-2, is as follows: KAGVTQTPRYLIKTRGQQVTLSCSPISGHRSVSWYQQTPGQGLQFLFEYFSETQRNKGNFPGRFSGRQFSNSRSEMNVSTLELGDSALYLCASSLWEGTAANYGYTFGSGTRLTVV.

This clonotype was found once. The chain joins TRBV4-3 to TRBJ1-4, with D unresolved. CDR1 and CDR2 from the germline V gene are LGHNA and YSLEER. The ends were cut back, 1 base at V and 7 bases at J, with 7 bases in the middle. This CDR3 contains 13 residues. The CDR3 DNA follows: TGCGCCAGCAGCCAAGCCGGGTCTGAAAAACTGTTTTTT. It translates to CASSQAGSEKLFF.

This clonotype was seen more than once but under ten times. The CDR3, as DNA: TGTGCCAGCAGCGTAGGGACAGGGGGTACCAAAAACATTCAGTACTTC. As protein: CASSVGTGGTKNIQYF. The chain links TRBV9 to TRBJ2-4; 10 nucleotides line up with TRBD1. V dropped 0 bases and J dropped 2; count of bases not matched to a gene: 2. CDR1 is SGDLS and CDR2 is YYNGEE in the germline V gene. This CDR3 spans 16 amino acids.

In this sample, this clonotype turned up many times. J is TRBJ2-7 and V is TRBV7-2; 8 bases are a match to TRBD1. CDR1 and CDR2 from the germline V gene are SGHTA and FQGNSA. V dropped 5 bases and J dropped 2; count of bases not matched to a gene: 2. The CDR3 is 13 amino acids. The chain's CDR3 is CASSRQGTYEQYF. In DNA, the CDR3 is TGTGCCAGCAGCCGACAGGGGACCTACGAGCAGTACTTC.

The rearrangement links TRBV6-2 or TRBV6-3 to TRBJ2-7; D gene ambiguous. Trimming pared 1 base from V and 0 bases from J, leaving 7 bases between. This CDR3 contains 14 residues. Germline CDR1 reads MNHEY; CDR2 reads SVGEGT. The CDR3 DNA sequence: TGTGCCAGCAGTTACTTAGAAAGCTCCTACGAGCAGTACGTC. This translates into CASSYLESSYEQYV.

This clonotype was counted between two and nine times. J is TRBJ2-7 and V is TRBV6-5; 13 bases agree with TRBD2. Trimming took 6 bases from V and 3 from J; bases not matched to a gene: 5. Germline CDR1 MNHEY, CDR2 SVGAGI. The CDR3 length is 15 residues. The CDR3: CASSQTSGGFYEQYF. In DNA, the CDR3 is TGTGCCAGCAGCCAGACTAGCGGGGGGTTCTACGAGCAGTACTTC.

This clonotype was seen a few times. The chain combines TRBV28 with TRBJ2-7, with 7 bases matching TRBD1. This CDR3 spans 16 amino acids. Trimming took 6 bases from V and 4 from J; bases not matched to a gene: 15. Germline CDR1 is MDHEN and CDR2 is SYDVKM. CDR3 protein: CASRPTGVVLNYEQYF. The CDR3 DNA follows: TGTGCCAGCAGGCCAACAGGGGTCGTCTTAAATTACGAGCAGTACTTC.

This chain connects TRBV29-1 to TRBJ1-4; D possibly corresponds to TRBD1 (5 bases). Trimming cost V 6 bases and J 7 bases, with 12 bases left between them. The CDR3 length is 12 residues. Germline V CDR1 and CDR2: SQVTM, ANQGSEA. The CDR3 loop is CSVGDSAEKLFF. Written as DNA, the CDR3 is TGCAGCGTGGGCGACAGCGCTGAAAAACTGTTTTTT. Complete variable domain (other parts from reference TRBV29-1 and TRBJ1-4): SAVISQKPSRDICQRGTSLTIQCQVDSQVTMMFWYRQQPGQSLTLIATANQGSEATYESGFVIDKFPISRPNLTFSTLTVSNMSPEDSSIYLCSVGDSAEKLFFGSGTQLSVL.

This clonotype has a count of ten or more. The rearrangement links TRBV15 to TRBJ1-2, with D unresolved. The germline V and J ends were trimmed by 2 bases and 6 bases, with 10 bases remaining between them. In germline, CDR1 is LNHNV, CDR2 YYDKDF (reference sequence). The CDR3 runs to 13 residues. The CDR3 loop is CATSRTLSDGYTF. The CDR3 DNA is TGTGCCACCAGCAGAACTCTGAGCGATGGCTACACCTTC.

This clonotype was observed a few times. V usage is TRBV19 and J usage is TRBJ2-2; no clear D gene. CDR3 length equals 16 residues. Trimming pared 2 bases from V and 5 bases from J, leaving 15 bases between. The V gene's germline CDR1 is LNHDA and CDR2 SQIVND (reference sequence). CDR3 sequence reads: CASSIWGRAGTGELFF. The DNA for the CDR3 is TGTGCCAGTAGTATATGGGGAAGGGCCGGGACCGGGGAGCTGTTTTTT.

The sample holds a few counts of this clonotype. The V and J genes are TRBV20-1 and TRBJ2-7; perhaps TRBD2 as D (5 bases). V was pared by 1 base and J by 2 bases, with 6 bases between. The length of the CDR3 is 12 residues. CDR1 is DFQATT, CDR2 SNEGSKA, per germline (reference sequence). The CDR3 reads CSARGGPYEQYV. As DNA, the CDR3 is TGCAGTGCTAGAGGCGGGCCCTACGAGCAGTACGTC.

This clonotype was recorded a few times. The rearrangement uses TRBV2 and TRBJ2-7; possibly TRBD1 for D (6 bases). Trimming took 6 bases from V and 2 from J, leaving 17 bases between them. The germline V gene has CDR1 SNHLY and CDR2 FYNNEI. The CDR3 has 15 amino acids. The DNA of the CDR3 is TGTGCCAGCAGCCGGGACAACATTCTAACCTACGAGCAGTACTTC. Translation: CASSRDNILTYEQYF.

The V call is TRBV3-1, the J call TRBJ1-2; no clear D gene. Trimming stripped 0 bases from V and 6 bases from J, with 11 bases between. This CDR3 region has 14 residues. CDR1 and CDR2 (germline): LGHDT, YNNKEL (reference sequence). The DNA for the CDR3 is TGTGCCAGCAGCCAAGACTGGGCAGGTCATGGCTACACCTTC. It specifies CASSQDWAGHGYTF.

In this sample, this clonotype turned up many times. The J gene is TRBJ2-3, the V gene TRBV12-3 or TRBV12-4; 8 bases match TRBD2. The CDR3 totals 16 residues. J was trimmed by 0 bases and V by 7 bases; bases with no gene match: 9. The CDR3 DNA follows: TGTGCCAGCATCCAGGGACTAGATATAAGCACAGATACGCAGTATTTT. This translates into CASIQGLDISTDTQYF.

The chain couples TRBV20-1 to TRBJ2-1; 7 bases line up with TRBD2. The germline gives CDR1 DFQATT, CDR2 SNEGSKA (reference sequence). CDR3 size: 15 residues. J was trimmed by 7 bases and V by 6 bases; bases with no gene match: 15. The CDR3 DNA reads TGCAGTGCCAGCAGCGGAGAGAGCGGGGCAAATGAGCAGTTCTTC. Amino acids: CSASSGESGANEQFF.

The J gene is TRBJ1-2, the V gene TRBV10-3; TRBD1 agrees at 7 bases. The CDR3 sequence is 13 residues long. Trimming took 10 bases from V and 3 from J; bases not matched to a gene: 8. The V gene's germline CDR1 is ENHRY and CDR2 SYGVKD. The CDR3 is CASGRGLDYGYTF. The CDR3 DNA reads as TGTGCCAGTGGGAGGGGGCTCGACTATGGCTACACCTTC.

The chain recombines TRBV9 with TRBJ2-3; TRBD2 matches at 9 bases. In germline, CDR1 is SGDLS, CDR2 YYNGEE. The CDR3 has 15 amino acids. Trimming took 0 bases from V and 4 from J; bases not matched to a gene: 3. The CDR3 bases are TGTGCCAGCAGCGTAGCTCGACTAGCGGCAGATACGCAGTATTTT. Translated, it gives CASSVARLAADTQYF.

This clonotype came up many times. The rearrangement links TRBV5-1 to TRBJ2-1; 15 bases agree with TRBD2. The CDR3 sequence is 15 residues long. Per germline, CDR1 SGHRS and CDR2 YFSETQ. With V trimmed by 3 bases and J by 8 bases, 3 bases remained unmatched. The CDR3 region has the DNA TGCGCCAGCAGCTGGACTAGCGGGGGGGCCTATGAGCAGTTCTTC. This gives the protein CASSWTSGGAYEQFF.

This clonotype was counted a few times. The chain employs TRBV10-3 and TRBJ2-7, with no clear D. CDR3 length: 17 residues. The germline CDR1 and CDR2 sequences are ENHRY and SYGVKD. V shed 0 bases and J shed 2 bases, with 17 bases lying between them. The CDR3 DNA follows: TGTGCCATCAGTGAGTCTGGCAAAGGCCTTCTGACCTACGAGCAGTACTTC. As protein: CAISESGKGLLTYEQYF.